The 22 T cell receptor beta chains below were found in one sample sequenced in a study of blood T cell repertoires in COVID-19. Sequencing was performed with immunoSEQ multiplex PCR; in TCRdb, only in-frame clones are kept and a portion is missing. The sample has approximately 140,000 clones, about 90% seen once; the top ten hold under 7.5%. The sequenced material came from peripheral blood. The receptors were gathered from an elderly man with acute or convalescent COVID-19.

V usage is TRBV4-1 and J usage is TRBJ1-4, with a weak D call TRBD1 (6 bases). The CDR3 has 15 residues. Trimming took off 4 bases at V and 7 bases at J, with 16 bases between the two ends. Germline-derived CDR1 and CDR2 are MGHRA and YSYEKL. The CDR3 nucleotides read TGCGCCAGCAGCCCCAACGGCCAGGGGCGTGAAAAACTGTTTTTT. Its protein is CASSPNGQGREKLFF.

The rearrangement uses TRBV30 and TRBJ2-5, with D unresolved. In germline, CDR1 is GTSNPN, CDR2 SVGIG (reference sequence). Trimming left V 4 bases short and J 5 bases short, with 5 bases between. The CDR3 is made up of 10 amino acids. CDR3 bases: TGTGCCTGGACCCGGGAGACCCAGTACTTC. Protein sequence: CAWTRETQYF.

The J gene is TRBJ1-3, the V gene TRBV19, with D possibly matching TRBD1 (5 bases). Trimming stripped 5 bases from V and 2 bases from J, with 16 bases between. CDR1 and CDR2 (germline): LNHDA, SQIVND (reference sequence). The CDR3 spans 16 residues. CDR3 region: CASSRRGGITGNTIYF. Here the CDR3 DNA reads TGTGCCAGTAGTCGCCGGGGGGGGATCACTGGAAACACCATATATTTT.

The chain has TRBV28 and TRBJ2-7; 8 bases line up with TRBD1. The CDR3 runs to 13 residues. The trim removed 5 bases at V and 7 bases at J, leaving 7 bases unmatched. Germline-derived CDR1 and CDR2 are MDHEN and SYDVKM. The CDR3 is CASSRGQEGEQYF. The CDR3 nucleotides read TGTGCCAGCAGTCGGGGACAGGAGGGGGAGCAGTACTTC.

The chain is built from TRBV6-5 and TRBJ2-5, with TRBD2 matching 7 bases. Germline trimming cut 1 base from V and 2 bases from J; bases unmatched to any gene: 4. CDR1 and CDR2 (germline): MNHEY, SVGAGI. This CDR3 spans 15 amino acids. CDR3 protein: CASSYWGGGQETQYF. As DNA, the CDR3 is TGTGCCAGCAGTTACTGGGGCGGGGGTCAAGAGACCCAGTACTTC.

The chain combines TRBV19 with TRBJ1-1; TRBD1 aligns across 10 bases. The CDR3 length is 15 residues. V shed 3 bases, J shed 7 bases, and the junction held 8 bases outside the gene matches. Germline V gene lookup returns CDR1 LNHDA and CDR2 SQIVND (reference sequence). CDR3 DNA: TGTGCCAGTAGTATTCAACCCGGGACAGGGGTTGAAGCTTTCTTT. It yields the protein CASSIQPGTGVEAFF.

As for this clone: One junction end disagrees with the germline gene, perhaps due to a read error. The chain recombines TRBV28 with TRBJ2-7; D possibly corresponds to TRBD1 (6 bases). This CDR3 spans 14 amino acids. Germline CDR1 MDHEN, CDR2 SYDVKM. In DNA, the CDR3 is TGTGCCAGCAGGGGACCGGGACAAACATACGGGCAGTACTTC. This translates into CASRGPGQTYGQYF.

This clone was seen just once. The J gene is TRBJ2-2, the V gene TRBV24-1; 8 nucleotides match TRBD2. The CDR3 loop spans 16 amino acids. Trimming at V came to 7 bases and at J to 7 bases, leaving 13 bases not matched to a gene. Germline CDR1 KGHDR, CDR2 SFDVKD. The CDR3 DNA sequence: TGTGCCACCAGCCAGAGGGGGAGCGGGAGTCACGGGGAGCTGTTTTTT. Translated: CATSQRGSGSHGELFF.

The J gene is TRBJ2-5, the V gene TRBV5-1, with 7 nucleotides matching TRBD1. V lost 5 bases and J lost 5; bases outside the gene matches: 6. CDR1 SGHRS and CDR2 YFSETQ come from the germline V gene. There are 13 residues in the CDR3. CDR3 region: CASSRGGAETQYF. CDR3 in DNA: TGCGCCAGCAGTCGAGGGGGCGCGGAGACCCAGTACTTC.

This sequence joins TRBV3-1 (or the pseudogene TRBV3-2) and TRBJ2-1; 7 bases line up with TRBD1. Germline trimming cut 0 bases from V and 4 bases from J; bases unmatched to any gene: 3. The CDR3 has 15 amino acids. Per the germline V gene, CDR1 is LGHDT and CDR2 is YNNKEL (reference sequence). CDR3 DNA: TGTGCCAGCAGCCAAGACTTCAGGGGGTACAATGAGCAGTTCTTC. Protein: CASSQDFRGYNEQFF.

The V gene is TRBV5-1, the J gene TRBJ1-3; TRBD1 agrees at 8 bases. The CDR3 totals 14 residues. Germline CDR1 SGHRS, CDR2 YFSETQ. Trimming cost V 4 bases and J 4 bases; bases outside gene matches: 4. The CDR3 loop reads CASSQTGDGNTIYF. The CDR3 DNA sequence: TGCGCCAGCAGCCAGACAGGGGACGGAAACACCATATATTTT.

The chain combines TRBV4-2 with TRBJ2-3; 9 nucleotides match TRBD2. The CDR3 runs to 17 residues. Unmatched junction bases numbered 8, after V lost 0 bases and J lost 4 bases. Per germline, CDR1 LGHNA and CDR2 YNFKEQ. The CDR3 spells CASSQDLLRGGSDTQYF. The CDR3 DNA sequence: TGTGCCAGCAGCCAAGATCTGTTGCGGGGGGGCTCAGATACGCAGTATTTT.

CDR3 in amino acids: CASSTGVGGYTF. The CDR3 DNA sequence: TGTGCCAGCAGTACGGGGGTTGGTGGCTACACCTTC. The chain carries TRBV28 and TRBJ1-2; tentatively, D is TRBD1 (5 bases). V dropped 5 bases and J dropped 7 bases, with 11 bases sitting between them. From germline, CDR1 is MDHEN and CDR2 SYDVKM. The CDR3 totals 12 residues.

The genes are TRBV30 and TRBJ1-2; no clear D. Trimming removed 3 bases at V and 3 bases at J, with 5 bases between. The CDR3 has 11 residues. Looked up from germline, CDR1 is GTSNPN and CDR2 is SVGIG (reference sequence). In DNA, the CDR3 is TGTGCCTGGAGCCGGGACTATGGCTACACCTTC. Amino acids: CAWSRDYGYTF.

This chain links TRBV28 with TRBJ2-7; TRBD1 might be the D (5 bases). The CDR3 covers 15 residues. CDR1 is MDHEN, CDR2 SYDVKM, per germline. V dropped 5 bases and J dropped 3 bases, with 17 bases sitting between them. CDR3 amino acids: CASSVPQGRLYEQYF. CDR3 coding DNA: TGTGCCAGCAGTGTGCCCCAGGGCCGCCTCTACGAGCAGTACTTC.

This clone showed up just a few times. The chain is built from TRBV5-6 and TRBJ1-1; D possibly corresponds to TRBD1 (5 bases). The CDR3 is made up of 13 amino acids. V lost 0 bases and J lost 7, with 10 bases in between. Germline CDR1 reads SGHDT; CDR2 reads YYEEEE. The CDR3 DNA sequence: TGTGCCAGCAGCTTGGGGGGCGGATTTGAAGCTTTCTTT. This translates into CASSLGGGFEAFF.

This clone was found a few times. This CDR3 is CASSSDQRQPQHF. In DNA, the CDR3 is TGTGCCAGCAGTTCAGATCAACGCCAGCCCCAGCATTTT. This chain connects TRBV12-3 or TRBV12-4 to TRBJ1-5; D remains ambiguous. This CDR3 spans 13 amino acids. V lost 4 bases to trimming and J lost 7 bases, with 11 bases between them.

The chain carries TRBV5-1 and TRBJ2-7; perhaps TRBD2 as D (6 bases). Per germline, CDR1 SGHRS and CDR2 YFSETQ. The V end was cut by 4 bases, the J end by 6 bases, with 17 bases between. The length of the CDR3 is 14 residues. The CDR3 reads CASSRASAGTEQYF. DNA for the CDR3: TGCGCCAGCAGCCGGGCATCTGCGGGGACCGAGCAGTACTTC.

The rearrangement links TRBV30 to TRBJ2-6; 7 bases are a match to TRBD1. After removal of 5 bases from V and 4 bases from J, the junction contained 17 bases not matched to a gene. There are 18 residues in the CDR3. CDR1 and CDR2 (germline): GTSNPN, SVGIG (reference sequence). This CDR3 reads CAWLPGGRGPVGANVLTF. CDR3 nucleotides: TGTGCCTGGCTTCCAGGAGGAAGGGGGCCGGTGGGGGCCAACGTCCTGACTTTC.

Written as DNA, the CDR3 is TGTGCCAGCAGTTCCTATCAGCCCCAGCATTTT. Translating gives CASSSYQPQHF. The chain joins TRBV28 to TRBJ1-5; D is uncertain. The ends were cut back, 4 bases at V and 5 bases at J, with 3 bases in the middle. This CDR3 comprises 11 residues. Germline loops: CDR1 MDHEN, CDR2 SYDVKM.

V and J are TRBV5-4 and TRBJ2-5; 8 nucleotides match TRBD2. CDR3 size: 14 residues. Trimming cost V 4 bases and J 1 base; bases outside gene matches: 3. Germline V lookup: CDR1 SGHNT, CDR2 YYREEE (reference sequence). The CDR3 sequence is CASSPGGGQETQYF. The CDR3 DNA follows: TGTGCCAGCAGCCCCGGGGGGGGCCAAGAGACCCAGTACTTC.

The chain combines TRBV3-1 (or the pseudogene TRBV3-2) with TRBJ2-6; D gene uncertain. V was trimmed by 4 bases and J by 0 bases, leaving 4 bases between them. CDR3 size: 14 residues. Germline lookup yields CDR1 LGHDT and CDR2 YNNKEL (reference sequence). The CDR3 loop reads CASSRASGANVLTF. CDR3 nucleotide sequence: TGTGCCAGCAGCCGGGCCTCTGGGGCCAACGTCCTGACTTTC.